The 19 T cell receptor beta chains below come from one sample, sequenced in a study of blood T cell repertoires in COVID-19 (dated by TCRdb to the early 2020s). Library preparation was by the immunoSEQ multiplex PCR assay. TCRdb took over this immuneACCESS table, retaining in-frame rearrangements with V and J assigned. Such tables are incomplete; in checked studies, under half of the missing clones stem from an unresolved V gene, and the remainder is unexplained. The sample table holds just over 300,000 clones, of which around nine tenths were seen once. The ten largest clones take up about 1.7% of the sample. Sequencing was done on a sample of peripheral blood. These receptors came from a woman aged 25-40 years with COVID-19, enrolled during active disease.

The rearrangement joins TRBV2 to TRBJ2-1; 11 bases map to TRBD2. CDR3 length: 14 residues. V gave up 4 bases and J gave up 12 bases; unmatched junction bases: 8. CDR1 is SNHLY and CDR2 is FYNNEI in the germline V gene. Here the CDR3 DNA reads TGTGCCAGCAGTGCTTATGGCCTAGCGGGGGGGCAGTTCTTC. This translates into CASSAYGLAGGQFF.

J is TRBJ2-1 and V is TRBV30; TRBD1 agrees at 7 bases. The V segment lost 2 bases and the J segment 2 bases; nucleotides outside the gene matches: 3. CDR1 is GTSNPN and CDR2 is SVGIG in the germline V gene (reference sequence). This CDR3 contains 14 residues. The CDR3 sequence is CAWSTGAPYNEQFF. The CDR3 DNA is TGTGCCTGGAGTACAGGGGCTCCCTACAATGAGCAGTTCTTC. Full variable domain (rest looked up from reference TRBV30 and TRBJ2-1): SQTIHQWPATLVQPVGSPLSLECTVEGTSNPNLYWYRQAAGRGLQLLFYSVGIGQISSEVPQNLSASRPQDRQFILSSKKLLLSDSGFYLCAWSTGAPYNEQFFGPGTRLTVL.

The chain uses TRBV11-3 and TRBJ1-1; D might be TRBD1 (6 bases). This CDR3 contains 14 residues. Looked up from germline, CDR1 is SGHNT and CDR2 is YENEEA. The V end was cut by 6 bases, the J end by 6 bases, with 17 bases between. The CDR3 nucleotides are TGTGCCAGCAGACATCCGTCGACAGGATCTGAAGCTTTCTTT. Translation gives CASRHPSTGSEAFF.

Written as DNA, the CDR3 is TGTGCCAGCAGTATGGTGGGACAGCTTGAAGCTTTCTTT. Its translation: CASSMVGQLEAFF. This chain connects TRBV27 to TRBJ1-1, with 7 bases identical to TRBD1. The trim removed 5 bases at V and 7 bases at J, leaving 7 bases unmatched. CDR1 and CDR2 (germline): MNHEY, SMNVEV (reference sequence). The CDR3 is 13 amino acids.

This chain connects TRBV6-5 to TRBJ2-5; 12 bases map to TRBD2. There are 14 residues in the CDR3. The V gene end was trimmed by 5 bases and the J gene end by 5 bases; junction bases not matched to a gene: 3. Germline assignment: CDR1 MNHEY and CDR2 SVGAGI. This CDR3 is CASSNLAGGETQYF. In DNA form, the CDR3 reads TGTGCCAGCAGTAATCTAGCGGGGGGGGAGACCCAGTACTTC.

This sequence joins TRBV14 and TRBJ1-1; D perhaps matches TRBD1 (5 bases). The germline V gene encodes CDR1 SGHDN and CDR2 FVKESK. The CDR3 is 13 residues long. Trimming cost V 4 bases and J 0 bases, with 6 bases left between them. The CDR3 here is CASSRQLNTEAFF. The CDR3 DNA reads TGTGCCAGCAGCCGACAGTTGAACACTGAAGCTTTCTTT.

V usage is TRBV19 and J usage is TRBJ2-3; 7 nucleotides line up with TRBD2. J lost 2 bases, V lost 10 bases, and 9 bases had no gene match. Germline assignment: CDR1 LNHDA and CDR2 SQIVND (reference sequence). This CDR3 contains 14 residues. The CDR3 is CATSYGTITDTQYF. As DNA, the CDR3 is TGTGCCACTTCTTATGGGACTATCACAGATACGCAGTATTTT.

This chain uses TRBV4-2 with TRBJ2-7, with TRBD2 matching over 11 bases. Germline-derived CDR1 and CDR2 are LGHNA and YNFKEQ. Trimming removed 2 bases from V and 5 bases from J; junction bases left unmatched: 8. The CDR3 contains 16 residues. The CDR3 DNA is TGTGCCAGCAGCCAACAGTCGACTAGCGGGGTCCACGAGCAGTACTTC. This sequence encodes CASSQQSTSGVHEQYF.

V and J are TRBV18 and TRBJ2-7, with 7 bases matching TRBD1. This CDR3 region has 13 residues. With V trimmed by 5 bases and J by 4 bases, 5 bases remained unmatched. Germline CDR1 and CDR2: KGHSH and LQKENI. The CDR3 spells CASSSTGRYEQYV. CDR3 in DNA: TGTGCCAGCTCATCGACAGGGCGATACGAGCAGTACGTC.

The chain combines TRBV7-2 with TRBJ2-1, with D unclear. Trimming shortened V by 5 bases and J by 0 bases, and 14 bases separated the two germline ends. The CDR3 extends over 16 amino acids. Germline values: CDR1 SGHTA, CDR2 FQGNSA. CDR3 in amino acids: CASSPSGFASYNEQFF. The CDR3 nucleotides are TGTGCCAGCAGCCCTTCCGGGTTTGCCTCCTACAATGAGCAGTTCTTC.

The chain carries TRBV29-1 and TRBJ1-2; 7 nucleotides align to TRBD1. The ends lost 7 bases at V and 4 bases at J; junction bases unmatched: 9. There are 13 residues in the CDR3. Germline CDR1 and CDR2: SQVTM and ANQGSEA. CDR3 bases: TGCAGCGGGAGAGGGGGCGCGAGCTATGGCTACACCTTC. Protein sequence: CSGRGGASYGYTF.

The gene calls are TRBV4-3 and TRBJ2-7; TRBD1 matches at 10 bases. CDR3 length equals 16 residues. The germline gives CDR1 LGHNA, CDR2 YSLEER. Trimming cost V 4 bases and J 4 bases; bases outside gene matches: 10. The CDR3 protein is CASSRQFPGQGYEQYF. The CDR3 bases are TGCGCCAGCAGCCGACAATTCCCGGGACAGGGGTACGAGCAGTACTTC.

J is TRBJ2-1 and V is TRBV5-4; D may be TRBD2 (6 bases). The ends were cut back, 3 bases at V and 10 bases at J, with 8 bases in the middle. Germline CDR1 reads SGHNT; CDR2 reads YYREEE (reference sequence). This CDR3 comprises 11 residues. The CDR3 coding sequence is TGTGCCAGCAGCTGGGGGGAAGAGCAGTTCTTC. Encoded protein: CASSWGEEQFF.

The V call is TRBV19, the J call TRBJ2-3, with TRBD2 matching over 8 bases. This CDR3 has 15 residues. Germline assignment: CDR1 LNHDA and CDR2 SQIVND (reference sequence). The junction had 9 bases not matched to a gene; V was cut back by 5 bases and J by 5 bases. The CDR3 nucleotides read TGTGCCAGTAGTTCAACGGGACTAGATAGAGATACGCAGTATTTT. It encodes CASSSTGLDRDTQYF.

This clone has only one observation. J is TRBJ1-6 and V is TRBV19, with D tentatively TRBD1 (5 bases). Germline CDR1 and CDR2: LNHDA and SQIVND (reference sequence). The CDR3 sequence is 14 residues long. Trimming took 11 bases from V and 4 from J, leaving 15 bases between them. CDR3 sequence (DNA): TGTGCCTCAACAGACAGCGAATATAATTCACCCCTCCACTTT. Translated: CASTDSEYNSPLHF.

The chain joins TRBV5-1 to TRBJ1-1, with 10 bases identical to TRBD1. V shed 2 bases and J 4 bases; nucleotides not matched to a gene: 5. Germline CDR1 reads SGHRS; CDR2 reads YFSETQ. This CDR3 region has 15 residues. The CDR3 bases are TGCGCCAGCAGCTTCGGGACAGGGGTTGCCACTGAAGCTTTCTTT. Translated, it gives CASSFGTGVATEAFF.

This chain connects TRBV7-2 to TRBJ1-3; D gene unclear. V dropped 1 base and J dropped 4 bases, with 8 bases sitting between them. This CDR3 has 14 amino acids. The V gene's germline CDR1 is SGHTA and CDR2 FQGNSA. CDR3 loop: CASSLELRGNTIYF. In nucleotides, the CDR3 is TGTGCCAGCAGCTTAGAATTGCGGGGAAACACCATATATTTT. Full variable domain (remainder filled in from reference TRBV7-2 and TRBJ1-3): GAGVSQSPSNKVTEKGKDVELRCDPISGHTALYWYRQSLGQGLEFLIYFQGNSAPDKSGLPSDRFSAERTGGSVSTLTIQRTQQEDSAVYLCASSLELRGNTIYFGEGSWLTVV.

The chain employs TRBV27 and TRBJ2-6, with D tentatively TRBD2 (5 bases). CDR3 length equals 19 residues. Germline V CDR1 and CDR2: MNHEY, SMNVEV (reference sequence). Between the trimmed V and J ends, which lost 5 bases and 2 bases, there was a span of 22 bases. CDR3 in amino acids: CASSDGPPGFSAGANVLTF. CDR3 nucleotides: TGTGCCAGCAGTGACGGCCCCCCCGGTTTTAGCGCTGGGGCCAACGTCCTGACTTTC.

The chain employs TRBV5-8 and TRBJ2-3, with D possibly matching TRBD2 (7 bases). There are 16 residues in the CDR3. V was pared by 4 bases and J by 1 base, with 16 bases between. CDR1 is SGHTS and CDR2 is YDEGEE in the germline V gene. DNA for the CDR3: TGTGCCAGCAGCCACGGCCCGGGGGGCGGCACAGATACGCAGTATTTT. It yields the protein CASSHGPGGGTDTQYF.